The present entry profiles one T cell receptor beta chain with its context. The data are from a study of blood T cell repertoires in COVID-19. Study details: Sites across the United States, Italy and Spain contributed samples from acute and convalescent COVID-19.

Germline V gene data show CDR1 as SGHTA and CDR2 as FQGTGA. The V end was cut by 6 bases, the J end by 0 bases, with 14 bases between. CDR3 length equals 16 residues. As handled by the study authors: The assay estimated nucleated cells by amplifying reference gene primers. The protocol was immunoSEQ multiplex PCR, while the TCRdb copy is restricted to in-frame clones and leaves out a portion. The V and J calls and the clone size are those of that table, but D and trimming were determined from the DNA. The sample lists around 140,000 clones; about 87% were seen once. The sequence came from a human donor with COVID-19, enrolled during active disease. The donor label of this sample is uncertain. Sequenced input: peripheral blood. V is TRBV7-3 and J is TRBJ2-2; D uncertain. The CDR3 bases are TGTGCCAGCAGTCAAAACGCGAGAGCGAACACCGGGGAGCTGTTTTTT. It translates to CASSQNARANTGELFF.